This T cell receptor (beta chain) was captured by sequencing in a study of T-cell memory formation after mild COVID-19. Study information: TCR clusters showed largely donor specificity.

CDR3 size: 13 residues. Germline V gives CDR1 SGHTA, CDR2 FQGTGA. Trimming shortened V by 5 bases and J by 6 bases, and 10 bases separated the two germline ends. 5'RACE, which relied on constant-segment primers, yielded TCR alpha and TCR beta cDNA libraries carrying sample barcodes and UMIs. Each CDR3 protein gets one entry after TCRdb re-called the 5' RACE reads with MiXCR. In the table there are some 6,800 distinct CDR3 sequences, 58% of which are singletons. This clonotype is medium-sized (0.01 to 0.1%) within its sample. Sequenced sample: PBMCs or a T cell subset sorted from them (not recorded which). The chain joins TRBV7-3 to TRBJ2-2, with D possibly called TRBD1 or TRBD2 (5 bases each). This TCR was sampled from an adult who had mild COVID-19 (a few samples of this study predate the infection). Cell type and time point are not known. The CDR3 loop reads CASSPRDAGELFF. The CDR3 DNA is TGTGCCAGCAGCCCAAGGGACGCCGGGGAGCTGTTTTTT.